This is a list of T cell receptor beta chains from one sample in a study of T cells after yellow fever vaccination. TCRdb re-called the 5' RACE reads through MiXCR, storing one row per CDR3 protein. The data contain a few hundred thousand distinct CDR3 sequences, roughly 8.6% of them seen just once; the ten biggest clones take up approximately 15%. The sequenced sample was PBMCs, obtained 45 days after the first yellow fever vaccination. These receptors were taken from a man aged 18 to 29 who received the YFV17D yellow fever vaccine. Both conserved end residues are part of each CDR3. Fields, in order: D gene, clone size, J gene, V gene, CDR3 DNA, CDR3 protein. A D gene is named only where the DNA matches it firmly. Size values are once, few and many counts, or a class for expanded clones, and some rows have none.

>-|few|TRBJ2-3|TRBV5-1
TGCGCCAGCAGCTTGACAAGGGGCCCGACTAGCACAGATACGCAGTATTTT
CASSLTRGPTSTDTQYF
>-|few|TRBJ1-2|TRBV6-6
TGTGCCAGCAGTTCGGCGGTTAACTATGGCTACACCTTC
CASSSAVNYGYTF
>TRBD1|-|TRBJ1-4|TRBV20-1
TGCAGTGCTAGAGGGACAGGGGAGAGGGAAAAACTGTTTTTT
CSARGTGEREKLFF
>TRBD1|few|TRBJ1-3|TRBV20-1
TGCAGTGCTTCGGTAGGGGGCATATCTGGAAACACCATATATTTT
CSASVGGISGNTIYF
>-|few|TRBJ1-2|TRBV5-1
TGCGCCAGCAGCTTGGTTGGAGGGCGGGTCTATGGCTACACCTTC
CASSLVGGRVYGYTF
>-|few|TRBJ2-3|TRBV4-2
TGTGCCAGCAGCCAAGAAAGGGTGGATACGCAGTATTTT
CASSQERVDTQYF
>-|many|TRBJ2-1|TRBV6-2/TRBV6-3
TGTGCCAGCAGCTTGAATCCCGACTGGGGGGATGAGCAGTTCTTC
CASSLNPDWGDEQFF
>-|-|TRBJ1-2|TRBV5-5
TGTGCCAGCAGCTTGTGGGGGAATGGCTACACCTTC
CASSLWGNGYTF
>TRBD1|many|TRBJ1-1|TRBV7-9
TGTGCCAGCAGCCTTATAACAGGGGGCTCCCGGACTGAAGCTTTCTTT
CASSLITGGSRTEAFF
>TRBD1|-|TRBJ1-1|TRBV6-1
TGTGCCAGCAGTGGTGCGGACAGGAAAATCTCTGAAGCTTTCTTT
CASSGADRKISEAFF
>-|few|TRBJ2-2|TRBV5-6
TGTGCCAGCAGAGTCATGAACACCGGGGAGCTGTTTTTT
CASRVMNTGELFF
>-|few|TRBJ1-1|TRBV29-1
TGCAGCGTTGCCACAGGTATGAACACTGAAGCTTTCTTT
CSVATGMNTEAFF
>TRBD2|few|TRBJ2-2|TRBV20-1
TGCAGTGCGGTCGGGACTAGCAACACCGGGGAGCTGTTTTTT
CSAVGTSNTGELFF
>-|many|TRBJ1-5|TRBV4-2
TGTGCCAGCAGCCCCGGCAGGGGAGATAGCAATCAGCCCCAGCATTTT
CASSPGRGDSNQPQHF
>-|-|TRBJ2-3|TRBV27
TGTGCCAGCAGGCTCTATGGGGGCTCAGATACGCAGTATTTT
CASRLYGGSDTQYF
>TRBD2|many|TRBJ2-5|TRBV29-1
TGCAGCGTTCAGGCCCTAATGGCGGGGGGGACCCAGTACTTC
CSVQALMAGGTQYF
>-|few|TRBJ1-4|TRBV5-1
TGCGCCAGCAGCTCCAGGAGTGGAACATTGACTAATGAAAAACTGTTTTTT
CASSSRSGTLTNEKLFF
>-|few|TRBJ2-5|TRBV7-2
TGTGCCAGCAGCTCCCCGAATATCAGGGGTACGGAGACCCAGTACTTC
CASSSPNIRGTETQYF
>TRBD1|-|TRBJ1-5|TRBV10-3
TGTGCCATCAACCCGGACAGGGGCCAGCCCCAGCATTTT
CAINPDRGQPQHF
>TRBD1|few|TRBJ2-7|TRBV6-5
TGTGCCAGCAGTCCAGGGGGCGAGCAGTACTTC
CASSPGGEQYF
>TRBD2|many|TRBJ2-7|TRBV12-3/TRBV12-4
TGTGCCAGCAGACTCCTAGCGGGGGGCTCCTACGAGCAGTACTTC
CASRLLAGGSYEQYF
>-|many|TRBJ1-2|TRBV5-8
TGTGCCAGCAGCTTGGAGGGCTACACCTTC
CASSLEGYTF
>-|few|TRBJ1-6|TRBV5-1
TGCGCCAGCAGGGCGACAGCCTTCTCCTATAATTCACCCCTCCACTTT
CASRATAFSYNSPLHF
>TRBD1|many|TRBJ2-2|TRBV6-4
TGTGCCAGCAGTGACGGACAGGGGGCCGGGGAGCTGTTTTTT
CASSDGQGAGELFF
>TRBD2|many|TRBJ2-3|TRBV3-1
TGTGCCAGCAGCCAAGATCTGTCCCCACTAGCGGGGGGCCTATCCACAGATACGCAGTATTTT
CASSQDLSPLAGGLSTDTQYF
>-|few|TRBJ2-1|TRBV7-9
TGTGCCAGCAGCTTAGCGCATAGCAATGAGCAGTTCTTC
CASSLAHSNEQFF
>TRBD1|-|TRBJ1-3|TRBV6-1
TGTGCCAGCAGTCTCGGGACAGGGATGTCCGGAAACACCATATATTTT
CASSLGTGMSGNTIYF
>-|-|TRBJ2-2|TRBV4-3
TGCGCCAGCAGCCAAGATCTGGGACACCCGAACACCGGGGAGCTGTTTTTT
CASSQDLGHPNTGELFF
>-|few|TRBJ2-5|TRBV20-1
TGCAGTGCTCCAATCGGGGCCGAAGAGACCCAGTACTTC
CSAPIGAEETQYF
>-|few|TRBJ2-1|TRBV29-1
TGCAGCGTTGCCGGATACGAGCAGTTCTTC
CSVAGYEQFF
>TRBD2|few|TRBJ2-3|TRBV25-1
TGTGCCAGCAGTAACGGGGGGGCGTCACCAGATACGCAGTATTTT
CASSNGGASPDTQYF
>-|few|TRBJ2-1|TRBV4-1
TGCGCCAGCAGCCAAGATTATGGGAATGAGCAGTTCTTC
CASSQDYGNEQFF
>-|few|TRBJ2-7|TRBV4-1
TGCGCCAGCAGCCAAGGGGGTGTGACATATAGCTCCTACGAGCAGTACTTC
CASSQGGVTYSSYEQYF
>-|many|TRBJ2-3|TRBV7-2
TGTGCCAGCAGTTCGACGGGCGGAGTCACAGATACGCAGTATTTT
CASSSTGGVTDTQYF
>-|many|TRBJ2-7|TRBV20-1
TGCAGTGCCGTCCCGGCGGGGATAGACTACGAGCAGTACTTC
CSAVPAGIDYEQYF
>-|-|TRBJ1-5|TRBV19
TGTGCCAGTAGCCTGGACGCCGGTAGCAATCAGCCCCAGCATTTT
CASSLDAGSNQPQHF
>TRBD2|once|TRBJ2-1|TRBV3-1
TGTGCCAGCAGCCAATCTAGAGGGCCTGGCGGGGGGTACAATGAGCAGTTCTTC
CASSQSRGPGGGYNEQFF
>-|-|TRBJ2-3|TRBV7-9
TGTGCCAGCAGCCCCGACATCCTGAGCACAGATACGCAGTATTTT
CASSPDILSTDTQYF
>TRBD2|many|TRBJ2-5|TRBV6-2/TRBV6-3
TGTGCCAGCAGGGGACTAGCGGGGATGATGACCCAGTACTTC
CASRGLAGMMTQYF
>TRBD2|few|TRBJ2-3|TRBV11-1
TGTGCCAGCAGCTTAGCGGGAACAGCGGGGAGGTCGGCAGATACGCAGTATTTT
CASSLAGTAGRSADTQYF
>TRBD1|few|TRBJ2-4|TRBV13
TGTGCCAGCAGCTTAGGTGGACAGGGCCATTATGCCAAAAACATTCAGTACTTC
CASSLGGQGHYAKNIQYF
>-|few|TRBJ2-5|TRBV18
TGTGCCAGCTCACCGGCTAGCTCGCAAGAGACCCAGTACTTC
CASSPASSQETQYF
>-|-|TRBJ2-7|TRBV20-1
TGCAGTGCCGACAGGTCTCCCGAGAACGAGCAGTACTTC
CSADRSPENEQYF
>TRBD2|few|TRBJ2-3|TRBV7-3
TGTGCCAGCAGTTTTTTCGCGGGGGAAGTAAATACGCAGTATTTT
CASSFFAGEVNTQYF
>-|-|TRBJ2-3|TRBV20-1
TGCAGTGCTGAGCCAGATACGCAGTATTTT
CSAEPDTQYF